The 25 T cell receptor beta chains below all came from one sample that was sequenced in a study of blood T cell repertoires in COVID-19. Libraries were prepared by immunoSEQ multiplex PCR; TCRdb keeps only in-frame clonotypes and omits some of them. The sample lists some 170,000 clones; approximately 95% were seen once. The sample comprised peripheral blood. These receptor sequences come from a woman aged 60-75 years with COVID-19, enrolled during active disease.

V gene TRBV19 combines with J gene TRBJ1-6; D unresolved. From germline, CDR1 is LNHDA and CDR2 SQIVND (reference sequence). V shed 3 bases and J shed 3 bases, with 3 bases lying between them. The CDR3 sequence is 13 residues long. The CDR3 nucleotides are TGTGCCAGTAGTATCGGCTATAATTCACCCCTCCACTTT. Protein sequence: CASSIGYNSPLHF.

CDR3 protein: CASRRGTSGFYEQYF. CDR3 nucleotide sequence: TGTGCCAGCAGAAGGGGGACTAGCGGTTTCTACGAGCAGTACTTC. The rearrangement uses TRBV2 and TRBJ2-7; TRBD2 aligns across 11 bases. From germline, CDR1 is SNHLY and CDR2 FYNNEI. The CDR3 runs 15 residues. V trimming: 6 bases; J trimming: 3 bases; junction bases outside the gene matches: 7.

The chain employs TRBV3-1 (or the pseudogene TRBV3-2) and TRBJ1-1; a possible D gene is TRBD1 (6 bases). Germline loops: CDR1 LGHDT, CDR2 YNNKEL (reference sequence). The CDR3 is 14 amino acids. V was trimmed by 4 bases and J by 4 bases, leaving 13 bases between them. The CDR3 loop is CASSLNRVTTEAFF. CDR3 in DNA: TGTGCCAGCAGCCTCAACAGGGTGACCACTGAAGCTTTCTTT.

The chain recombines TRBV9 with TRBJ2-1, with TRBD1 matching over 8 bases. The germline V gene encodes CDR1 SGDLS and CDR2 YYNGEE. CDR3 length equals 18 residues. The trim removed 0 bases at V and 0 bases at J, leaving 8 bases unmatched. The CDR3 loop is CASSVVGGGQGSYNEQFF. As DNA, the CDR3 is TGTGCCAGCAGCGTAGTAGGTGGAGGACAGGGCTCCTACAATGAGCAGTTCTTC.

The V and J genes are TRBV10-1 and TRBJ1-1; 8 bases agree with TRBD1. The germline V gene has CDR1 WNHNN and CDR2 SYGVQD (reference sequence). This CDR3 contains 14 residues. The trim removed 6 bases at V and 3 bases at J, leaving 6 bases unmatched. In DNA form, the CDR3 reads TGCGCCAGCAGGAGGACAGGGTTGTACACTGAAGCTTTCTTT. It is translated as CASRRTGLYTEAFF.

V usage is TRBV3-1 (or the pseudogene TRBV3-2) and J usage is TRBJ2-3; a weak D match, TRBD2 (6 bases). This CDR3 has 16 amino acids. The germline V and J ends were trimmed by 4 bases and 0 bases, with 14 bases remaining between them. Per germline, CDR1 LGHDT and CDR2 YNNKEL (reference sequence). The CDR3: CASSPWTTVSTDTQYF. The CDR3 nucleotides read TGTGCCAGCAGCCCTTGGACTACCGTAAGCACAGATACGCAGTATTTT.

V is TRBV5-1 and J is TRBJ1-1; a possible D gene is TRBD1 (5 bases). The CDR3 contains 14 residues. CDR1 and CDR2 from the germline V gene are SGHRS and YFSETQ. V lost 4 bases and J lost 10, with 20 bases in between. The CDR3 DNA is TGCGCCAGCAGCGTGGGACCGAACACTGAGGGAGCTTTCTTT. Its translation is CASSVGPNTEGAFF.

Points on this clone: One end of the junction does not line up with germline, which may come from a read error. The chain joins TRBV27 to TRBJ1-1; 10 bases line up with TRBD1. The CDR3 contains 14 residues. CDR1 and CDR2 from the germline V gene are MNHEY and SMNVEV (reference sequence). The CDR3 reads CASSSSPGQGIGWF. DNA of the CDR3: TGTGCCAGCAGTTCCTCTCCGGGACAGGGGATAGGTTGGTTT.

V usage is TRBV10-2 and J usage is TRBJ2-7; D gene ambiguous. Trimming cost V 6 bases and J 2 bases, with 5 bases left between them. Germline assignment: CDR1 WSHSY and CDR2 SAAADI. The CDR3 has 11 residues. In DNA form, the CDR3 reads TGCGCCAGCAGGGGCGCCTACGAGCAGTACTTC. This translates into CASRGAYEQYF.

The chain uses TRBV10-3 and TRBJ1-1; TRBD1 is a possible D gene (6 bases). V was cut by 3 bases and J by 4 bases, with 6 bases left in between. CDR3 length equals 12 residues. Germline V gives CDR1 ENHRY, CDR2 SYGVKD. The CDR3 region has the DNA TGTGCCATCAGTGAAGGGGGCACTGAAGCTTTCTTT. Amino acid sequence: CAISEGGTEAFF.

V and J are TRBV7-9 and TRBJ2-3; D not certain. This CDR3 has 14 residues. Looked up from germline, CDR1 is SEHNR and CDR2 is FQNEAQ (reference sequence). Deletions cut 2 bases from V and 0 bases from J, with 6 bases between. The CDR3 DNA follows: TGTGCCAGCAGCTTATTTCCTAGCACAGATACGCAGTATTTT. This translates into CASSLFPSTDTQYF.

The CDR3 sequence: CASSSPGGSTSYEQYF. The CDR3 nucleotides are TGTGCCAGCAGTTCCCCAGGGGGGTCGACCTCCTACGAGCAGTACTTC. The chain links TRBV6-5 to TRBJ2-7; tentative D call: TRBD1 (7 bases). Germline V gives CDR1 MNHEY, CDR2 SVGAGI. The CDR3 consists of 16 residues. The V and J ends lost 4 bases and 0 bases respectively, with 16 bases between them.

The gene calls are TRBV9 and TRBJ2-1; no clear D. CDR3 length: 17 residues. Germline V CDR1 and CDR2: SGDLS, YYNGEE. V was clipped by 4 bases and J by 0 bases, with 17 bases between them. The CDR3 protein is CASSQWAPESSYNEQFF. CDR3 DNA sequence: TGTGCCAGCAGCCAGTGGGCACCCGAGAGCTCCTACAATGAGCAGTTCTTC.

The rearrangement joins TRBV18 to TRBJ1-4; D possibly corresponds to TRBD1 (5 bases). The CDR3 runs 17 residues. With 2 bases removed from V and 0 bases from J, the gap between germline ends came to 13 bases. The germline CDR1 and CDR2 sequences are KGHSH and LQKENI. CDR3: CASSPTDSRATNEKLFF. CDR3 DNA sequence: TGTGCCAGCTCACCAACAGACAGCCGGGCAACTAATGAAAAACTGTTTTTT.

The rearrangement joins TRBV4-2 to TRBJ1-1, with D uncertain. This CDR3 is built from 17 residues. Germline-derived CDR1 and CDR2 are LGHNA and YNFKEQ. V gave up 2 bases and J gave up 5 bases, with 21 bases separating them. The CDR3 protein is CASSQLFDHLGRTEAFF. The CDR3 DNA follows: TGTGCCAGCAGCCAACTGTTTGATCACTTGGGGAGGACTGAAGCTTTCTTT.

The rearrangement uses TRBV11-2 and TRBJ1-1; D is perhaps TRBD1 (6 bases). Deletions cut 4 bases from V and 0 bases from J, with 12 bases between. The CDR3 has 15 residues. Germline V gene data show CDR1 as SGHAT and CDR2 as FQNNGV. Written as DNA, the CDR3 is TGTGCCAGCAGCTCGGGACACCGAATGAACACTGAAGCTTTCTTT. This translates into CASSSGHRMNTEAFF. The variable domain in full, completed from reference TRBV11-2 and TRBJ1-1, reads EAGVAQSPRYKIIEKRQSVAFWCNPISGHATLYWYQQILGQGPKLLIQFQNNGVVDDSQLPKDRFSAERLKGVDSTLKIQPAKLEDSAVYLCASSSGHRMNTEAFFGQGTRLTVV.

The rearrangement links TRBV10-3 to TRBJ1-5; 8 positions agree with TRBD1. Germline-derived CDR1 and CDR2 are ENHRY and SYGVKD. V was clipped by 8 bases and J by 6 bases; unmatched bases: 6. The CDR3 runs 13 residues. CDR3 sequence (DNA): TGTGCCATCCGACAGGGGTTCGGTCAGCCCCAGCATTTT. This codes for CAIRQGFGQPQHF.

The rearrangement uses TRBV3-1 (or the pseudogene TRBV3-2) and TRBJ1-3; weak D call: TRBD1 (5 bases). Trimming removed 4 bases from V and 3 bases from J, with 13 bases in between. Germline CDR1 reads LGHDT; CDR2 reads YNNKEL (reference sequence). The CDR3 totals 15 residues. CDR3 residues: CASSPQTVLGNTIYF. CDR3 bases: TGTGCCAGCAGCCCACAGACAGTACTTGGAAACACCATATATTTT.

This rearrangement joins TRBV9 to TRBJ1-3, with D possibly matching TRBD1 (5 bases). V was pared by 4 bases and J by 0 bases, with 11 bases between. The CDR3 contains 15 residues. CDR1 is SGDLS and CDR2 is YYNGEE in the germline V gene. The CDR3 bases are TGTGCCAGCAGCCCCCGGGGGGACTCTGGAAACACCATATATTTT. This sequence encodes CASSPRGDSGNTIYF.

CDR3: CASRALRDRPNTGELFF. Written as DNA, the CDR3 is TGTGCCAGTAGAGCGTTAAGGGACAGACCGAACACCGGGGAGCTGTTTTTT. This sequence joins TRBV19 and TRBJ2-2, with TRBD1 matching over 7 bases. Germline values: CDR1 LNHDA, CDR2 SQIVND (reference sequence). The CDR3 extends over 17 amino acids. V was pared by 6 bases and J by 0 bases, with 10 bases of the junction left unmatched.

The chain is built from TRBV7-9 and TRBJ1-4, with 9 positions matching TRBD1. In germline, CDR1 is SEHNR, CDR2 FQNEAQ (reference sequence). The CDR3 is made up of 14 amino acids. Trimming took 5 bases from V and 5 from J; bases not matched to a gene: 3. The CDR3 nucleotides read TGTGCCAGCAGCCGTGGACAGGGGAATGAAAAACTGTTTTTT. It specifies CASSRGQGNEKLFF.

The chain joins TRBV19 to TRBJ1-5; TRBD1 aligns across 10 bases. Germline values: CDR1 LNHDA, CDR2 SQIVND (reference sequence). This CDR3 is built from 18 residues. V shed 7 bases, J shed 0 bases, and the junction held 12 bases outside the gene matches. The CDR3 DNA sequence: TGTGCCAGTACCTCACTGGGGGGACAGGGGTATAGCAATCAGCCCCAGCATTTT. It yields the protein CASTSLGGQGYSNQPQHF.

The V gene is TRBV7-9, the J gene TRBJ1-3; D gene ambiguous. The CDR3 length is 13 residues. Trimming cost V 5 bases and J 6 bases, with 11 bases left between them. Germline V gives CDR1 SEHNR, CDR2 FQNEAQ (reference sequence). The CDR3 DNA reads TGTGCCAGCAGCCTCCTAGCCCTAAACACCATATATTTT. Translated, it gives CASSLLALNTIYF.

The chain has TRBV12-3 or TRBV12-4 and TRBJ1-2, with a tentative D call TRBD1 (5 bases). The CDR3 has 13 amino acids. Trimming pared 2 bases from V and 8 bases from J, leaving 12 bases between. CDR3 sequence (DNA): TGTGCCAGCAGTTTACTTGCAGGGCGAGGCTACACCTTC. It is translated as CASSLLAGRGYTF.

The chain combines TRBV5-1 with TRBJ1-1, with D unresolved. The germline V gene has CDR1 SGHRS and CDR2 YFSETQ. Trimming shortened V by 0 bases and J by 1 base, and 10 bases separated the two germline ends. The length of the CDR3 is 15 residues. Written as DNA, the CDR3 is TGCGCCAGCAGCTTGGATGGGCAGCCGAACACTGAAGCTTTCTTT. As protein: CASSLDGQPNTEAFF.